Listed below are T cell receptor beta chains from one sample, sequenced in a study of shared clonotypes between healthy human individuals. Sequencing used immunoSEQ multiplex PCR; TCRdb keeps in-frame clones, though not all of them. The sample shows approximately 1.5 million clones, 97% to 99% of them seen only once. The specimen sequenced was naive CD4+ T cells sorted from blood. The receptors were gathered from a man aged 25-45 years in good health. The CDR3 runs from the conserved cysteine through the conserved F or W. Fields, in order: clone size, V gene, D gene, J gene, CDR3 protein, CDR3 DNA. The D gene is left open where the match is weak. Part of the rows lack a size; the others show once, few, many or a class for expanded clones.

clone_size: .
v_call: TRBV11-2
d_call: .
j_call: TRBJ1-5
cdr3_aa: CASSSMSSLNQPQHF
cdr3_nt: TGTGCCAGCAGCTCCATGAGCAGCCTCAATCAGCCCCAGCATTTT

clone_size: .
v_call: TRBV4-1
d_call: TRBD1
j_call: TRBJ2-5
cdr3_aa: CASSQDDRGSRETQYF
cdr3_nt: TGCGCCAGCAGCCAAGACGACAGGGGGTCGAGAGAGACCCAGTACTTC

clone_size: .
v_call: TRBV10-3
d_call: TRBD2
j_call: TRBJ2-1
cdr3_aa: CAGRTSGSSYNEQFF
cdr3_nt: TGTGCCGGGAGGACTAGCGGAAGCTCCTACAATGAGCAGTTCTTC

clone_size: .
v_call: TRBV11-2
d_call: .
j_call: TRBJ2-5
cdr3_aa: CASSLGPYQETQYF
cdr3_nt: TGTGCCAGCAGCTTAGGCCCGTACCAAGAGACCCAGTACTTC

clone_size: .
v_call: TRBV14
d_call: TRBD1
j_call: TRBJ2-7
cdr3_aa: CASSQLRDREVGEQYF
cdr3_nt: TGTGCCAGCAGCCAATTGAGGGACAGGGAGGTCGGCGAGCAGTACTTC

clone_size: .
v_call: TRBV28
d_call: TRBD1
j_call: TRBJ1-2
cdr3_aa: CASRQGPTNYGYTF
cdr3_nt: TGTGCCAGCCGACAGGGACCGACTAACTATGGCTACACCTTC

clone_size: .
v_call: TRBV5-1
d_call: .
j_call: TRBJ2-5
cdr3_aa: CASILAGGAGETQYF
cdr3_nt: TGCGCCAGTATCCTGGCCGGGGGCGCGGGAGAGACCCAGTACTTC

clone_size: .
v_call: TRBV6-5
d_call: TRBD1
j_call: TRBJ1-2
cdr3_aa: CASSRQGLPYGYTF
cdr3_nt: TGTGCCAGCAGTAGACAGGGGCTCCCCTATGGCTACACCTTC

clone_size: once
v_call: TRBV5-1
d_call: TRBD1
j_call: TRBJ2-1
cdr3_aa: CASSLAPGQGTNEQFF
cdr3_nt: TGCGCCAGCAGCTTGGCCCCCGGACAGGGAACCAATGAGCAGTTCTTC

clone_size: .
v_call: TRBV19
d_call: TRBD2
j_call: TRBJ2-3
cdr3_aa: CASSRGTSGTQYF
cdr3_nt: TGTGCCAGTAGTCGGGGGACTAGCGGTACGCAGTATTTT

clone_size: .
v_call: TRBV6-1
d_call: TRBD2
j_call: TRBJ2-7
cdr3_aa: CASSGLAEIYEQYF
cdr3_nt: TGTGCCAGCAGTGGGCTAGCGGAGATCTACGAGCAGTACTTC

clone_size: .
v_call: TRBV10-2
d_call: TRBD1
j_call: TRBJ1-3
cdr3_aa: CASSSLRTGLGTIYF
cdr3_nt: TGCGCCAGCAGTTCCCTGAGGACAGGGCTTGGCACCATATATTTT

clone_size: .
v_call: TRBV11-2
d_call: .
j_call: TRBJ1-1
cdr3_aa: CASSRLRGEAEAFF
cdr3_nt: TGTGCCAGCAGCCGACTCAGGGGAGAGGCTGAAGCTTTCTTT

clone_size: .
v_call: TRBV28
d_call: .
j_call: TRBJ2-7
cdr3_aa: CASSVPRQQYF
cdr3_nt: TGTGCCAGCAGTGTTCCTCGACAGCAGTACTTC

clone_size: .
v_call: TRBV7-6
d_call: .
j_call: TRBJ1-5
cdr3_aa: CASSSRGDQPQHF
cdr3_nt: TGTGCCAGCAGCTCACGTGGAGATCAGCCCCAGCATTTT